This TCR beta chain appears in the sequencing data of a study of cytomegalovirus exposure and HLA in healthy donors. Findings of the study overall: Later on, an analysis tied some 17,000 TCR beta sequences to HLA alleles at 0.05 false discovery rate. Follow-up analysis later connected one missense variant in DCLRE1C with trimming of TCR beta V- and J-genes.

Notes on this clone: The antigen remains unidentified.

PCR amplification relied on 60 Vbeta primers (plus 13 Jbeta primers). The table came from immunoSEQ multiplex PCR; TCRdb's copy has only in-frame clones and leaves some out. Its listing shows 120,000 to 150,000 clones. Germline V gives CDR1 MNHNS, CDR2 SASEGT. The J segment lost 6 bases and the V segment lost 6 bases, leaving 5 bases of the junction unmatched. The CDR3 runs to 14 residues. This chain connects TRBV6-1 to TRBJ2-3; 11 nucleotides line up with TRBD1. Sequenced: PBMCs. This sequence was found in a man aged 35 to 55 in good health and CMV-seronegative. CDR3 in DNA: TGTGCCAGCAGCCCCGGACAGGGGGCGGATACGCAGTATTTT. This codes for CASSPGQGADTQYF.